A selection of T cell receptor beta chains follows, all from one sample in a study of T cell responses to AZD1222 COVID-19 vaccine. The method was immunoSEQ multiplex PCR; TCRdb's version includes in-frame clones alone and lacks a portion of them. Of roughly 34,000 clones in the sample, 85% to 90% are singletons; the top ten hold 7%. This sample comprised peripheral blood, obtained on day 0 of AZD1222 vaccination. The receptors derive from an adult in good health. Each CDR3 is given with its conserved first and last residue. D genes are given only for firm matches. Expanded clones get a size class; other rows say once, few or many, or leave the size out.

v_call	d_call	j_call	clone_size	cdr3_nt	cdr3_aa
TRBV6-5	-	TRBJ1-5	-	TGTGCCAGCACCTGGGGAGGTGGCAATCAGCCCCAGCATTTT	CASTWGGGNQPQHF
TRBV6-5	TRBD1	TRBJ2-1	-	TGTGCCAGCAGTTACGACAGGGGGGACAATGAGCAGTTCTTC	CASSYDRGDNEQFF
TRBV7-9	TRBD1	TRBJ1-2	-	TGTGCCAGCAGCAACCTCGACAGGGGGGATGGCTACACCTTC	CASSNLDRGDGYTF
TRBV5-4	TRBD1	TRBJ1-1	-	TGTGCCAGCAGGCCCGCTGTGTCGACAGGGTCCACTGAAGCTTTCTTT	CASRPAVSTGSTEAFF
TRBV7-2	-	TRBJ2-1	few	TGTGCCAGCAGTCGCGATCGGGACTTCTACAATGAGCAGTTCTTC	CASSRDRDFYNEQFF
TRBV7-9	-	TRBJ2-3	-	TGTGCCAGCAGTCAACAGATTTGGAGCACAGATACGCAGTATTTT	CASSQQIWSTDTQYF
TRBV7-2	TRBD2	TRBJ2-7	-	TGTGCCAGCAGCTTAGAACTAGCGGGAGACTCCTACGAGCAGTACTTC	CASSLELAGDSYEQYF
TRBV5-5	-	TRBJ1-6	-	TGTGCCAGCAAGGGGGGGCCCCCGTCGAGTAATTCACCCCTCCACTTT	CASKGGPPSSNSPLHF
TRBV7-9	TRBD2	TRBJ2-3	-	TGTGCCAGCAGCTTAGATCGGTGGCGGGGGTCCACAGATACGCAGTATTTT	CASSLDRWRGSTDTQYF
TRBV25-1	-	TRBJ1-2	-	TGTGCCAGCAGTGGACTCGGGGGGGTTTATGGCTACACCTTC	CASSGLGGVYGYTF
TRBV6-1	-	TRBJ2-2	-	TGTGCCAGCAGTGAAGGACAGGACAAAGCCGGGGAGCTGTTTTTT	CASSEGQDKAGELFF
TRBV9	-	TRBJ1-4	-	TGTGCCAGCAGCGCGGGTCTGGGGGATGAAAAACTGTTTTTT	CASSAGLGDEKLFF
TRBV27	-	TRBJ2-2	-	TGTGCCAGCAGTGCTGGACGGCTCACCGGGGAGCTGTTTTTT	CASSAGRLTGELFF
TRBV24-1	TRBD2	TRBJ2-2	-	TGTGCCACCAGTGATTTGCGCGGGAGGGCCGGCGGGGAGCTGTTTTTT	CATSDLRGRAGGELFF
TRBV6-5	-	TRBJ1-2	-	TGTGCCAGCAGGGAGATCGGGAACTATGGCTACACCTTC	CASREIGNYGYTF
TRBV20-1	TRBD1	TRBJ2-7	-	TGCAGTGCTACTGAGGGACAGGGCCGATACGAGCAGTACTTC	CSATEGQGRYEQYF
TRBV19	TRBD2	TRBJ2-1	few	TGTGCCAGTAGTACTAGCGGGATTATCGGTGAGCAGTTCTTC	CASSTSGIIGEQFF
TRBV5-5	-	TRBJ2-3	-	TGTGCCAGCAGCCTAGGACTCCCAGATACGCAGTATTTT	CASSLGLPDTQYF
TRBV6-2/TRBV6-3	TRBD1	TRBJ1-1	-	TGTGCCAGCAGTCAGGGACAGGGCCGCATGAACACTGAAGCTTTCTTT	CASSQGQGRMNTEAFF
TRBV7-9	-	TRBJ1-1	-	TGTGCCAGCAGCAGAGACCGGGGAATGAACACTGAAGCTTTCTTT	CASSRDRGMNTEAFF